This TCR beta chain emerged from a study of shared clonotypes between healthy human individuals. Study results and limitations: In several donors, about 5% of naive CD4 clonotypes appeared in common. Sampling was confined to blood; repertoires within tissues likely differ.

In the original processing: For the immunoSEQ data, sequences were junction-only without quality scores, so filtering differed. Assay: immunoSEQ multiplex PCR; the TCRdb copy retains only in-frame clones and omits some. V and J calls and clone size follow that table, whereas D and trimming were derived from the DNA. Seen here are about 960,000 clones, approximately 76% observed once, and the top ten hold 1.5%. In regard to this clone: Its antigen is not identified.

CDR3 length: 11 residues. CDR1 is MNHNS, CDR2 SASEGT, per germline. V was shortened by 2 bases and J by 9 bases, with 8 bases between the two germline ends. The sequence was collected from a man younger than 35 in good health. The V gene is TRBV6-1, the J gene TRBJ2-7; D unresolved. The sample taken for sequencing was memory CD4+ T cells sorted from blood. Indicated subset: CD45RA-negative fraction. CDR3 coding DNA: TGTGCCAGCAGTGAATCCCTAGTGCAGTACTTC. Protein product: CASSESLVQYF.